The present T cell receptor (beta chain) was sequenced within a study of cytomegalovirus exposure and HLA in healthy donors (dated by TCRdb to the late 2010s). For the study in its entirety: A later analysis indicated that the 95 to 150 validation repertoires were generated on the platform also employed for the 670 or so repertoires of the first cohort. High-throughput TCR immunosequencing, statistical association of individual TCRs with disease status, and machine learning were combined to predict cytomegalovirus infection status. In addition to the first cohort of around 670 subjects, a separate validation cohort of approximately 130 different subjects was used. The study was designed to test whether signatures of past pathogen exposure could be identified by cataloging public T cell receptors.

Worth noting for this clone: Its antigen remains undetermined. Base-call qualities are not available, and no considerably larger clone is one nucleotide away.

The CDR3, from cysteine to phenylalanine, totals 14 residues. Just the 42-base CDR3 DNA is kept, in frame starting at base 1. The germline V and J ends show losses of 6 bases and 6 bases respectively, and no gene match explains 7 bases of the junction. The germline V gene provides CDR1 MDHEN and CDR2 SYDVKM. The study at large found these results: In a later analysis, TCRs clustered in the first cohort were found to also tend to co-occur in the 120 or so validation repertoires, with 90% to 95% of cluster scores above 0. In the study, 164 TCR beta chains were listed as associated with cytomegalovirus. Most TCR sequences were observed very rarely across donors, whereas some public TCRs were present in many individuals. It was suggested by the authors that the approach could potentially be generalized to other disease states and immunological phenotypes. A later analysis lacked HLA typing for the validation cohort, so it scored co-occurrence in that cohort across all 110 or so repertoires. In vitro tests confirmed that a few of the cytomegalovirus-associated TCR beta chains recognize cytomegalovirus antigens. The classifier was reported to diagnose cytomegalovirus status with high specificity and sensitivity in both the original and validation cohorts.

The donors belonged to the validation cohort of 120 subjects, which was separate from the approximately 660-subject first cohort. The library was made by the immunoSEQ multiplex PCR assay. The authors processed their data as follows. A statistical classification framework was built for diagnosing cytomegalovirus status from the catalog of TCR beta chain sequences. TCRdb holds this immuneACCESS table with in-frame rearrangements only. Some clones are missing; in checked studies, unresolved V genes explain under half, and the rest has no known cause. V and J calls and clone size are copied from that table; D and trimming were computed from the DNA. The sample yields 150,000 to 170,000 clones; 75% to 90% were counted once. The ten largest clones capture around 20% of the sample.

The TCR originated in a young man in good health and CMV-seropositive. The sequenced material came from PBMCs. The sequence is built from TRBV28 and TRBJ2-7, with 11 middle bases fitting TRBD1. The sequenced DNA is TGTGCCAGCAGCTACCCGGACAGGGGGCGCGAGCAGTACTTC. The encoded protein is CASSYPDRGREQYF. The reference TRBV28 and TRBJ2-7 proteins fill in what lies around the CDR3, so the full variable domain reads DVKVTQSSRYLVKRTGEKVFLECVQDMDHENMFWYRQDPGLGLRLIYFSYDVKMKEKGDIPEGYSVSREKKERFSLILESASTNQTSMYLCASSYPDRGREQYFGPGTRLTVT.